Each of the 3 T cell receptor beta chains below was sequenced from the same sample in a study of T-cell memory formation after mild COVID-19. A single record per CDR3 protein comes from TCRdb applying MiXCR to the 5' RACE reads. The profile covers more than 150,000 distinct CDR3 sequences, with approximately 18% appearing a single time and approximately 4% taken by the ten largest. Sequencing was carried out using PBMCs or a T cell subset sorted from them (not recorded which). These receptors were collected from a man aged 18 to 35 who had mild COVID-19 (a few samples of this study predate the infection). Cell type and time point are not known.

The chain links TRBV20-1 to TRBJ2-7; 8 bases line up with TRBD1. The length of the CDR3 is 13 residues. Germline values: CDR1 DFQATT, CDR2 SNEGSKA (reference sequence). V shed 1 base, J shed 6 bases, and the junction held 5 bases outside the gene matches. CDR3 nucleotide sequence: TGCAGTGCTAGAGCCCCGGACAGGGCCGAGCAGTACGTC. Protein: CSARAPDRAEQYV.

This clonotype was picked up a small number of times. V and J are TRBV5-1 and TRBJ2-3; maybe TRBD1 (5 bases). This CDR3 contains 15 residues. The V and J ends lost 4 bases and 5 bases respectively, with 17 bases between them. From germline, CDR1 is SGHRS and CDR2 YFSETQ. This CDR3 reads CASSVTRDSGDTQYF. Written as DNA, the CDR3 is TGCGCCAGCAGCGTAACCAGGGATTCGGGAGATACGCAGTATTTT. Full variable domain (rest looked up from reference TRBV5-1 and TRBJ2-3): KAGVTQTPRYLIKTRGQQVTLSCSPISGHRSVSWYQQTPGQGLQFLFEYFSETQRNKGNFPGRFSGRQFSNSRSEMNVSTLELGDSALYLCASSVTRDSGDTQYFGPGTRLTVL.

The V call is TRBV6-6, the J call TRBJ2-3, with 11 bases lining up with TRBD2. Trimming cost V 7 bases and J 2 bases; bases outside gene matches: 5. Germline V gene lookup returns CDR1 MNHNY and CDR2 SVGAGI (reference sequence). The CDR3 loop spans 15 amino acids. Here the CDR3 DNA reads TGTGCCAGCACTAGCGGGGGGACCTACACAGATACGCAGTATTTT. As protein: CASTSGGTYTDTQYF.